Sequencing of this TCR beta chain was carried out in a study of cytomegalovirus exposure and HLA in healthy donors. Clones were read by immunoSEQ multiplex PCR, and TCRdb kept only the in-frame ones, dropping some. The sample consists of roughly 140,000 clones, 85% to 90% of them appearing once. The germline V and J ends were trimmed by 0 bases and 8 bases, with 8 bases remaining between them. Per germline, CDR1 LGHNA and CDR2 YNFKEQ. The CDR3 extends over 13 amino acids. Sequencing was performed on PBMCs. The genes are TRBV4-2 and TRBJ2-1; no clear D. This receptor was identified in a woman aged 18-35 years in good health and CMV-seropositive. The CDR3 here is CASSQDKSDEQFF. In DNA, the CDR3 is TGTGCCAGCAGCCAAGATAAAAGCGATGAGCAGTTCTTC.